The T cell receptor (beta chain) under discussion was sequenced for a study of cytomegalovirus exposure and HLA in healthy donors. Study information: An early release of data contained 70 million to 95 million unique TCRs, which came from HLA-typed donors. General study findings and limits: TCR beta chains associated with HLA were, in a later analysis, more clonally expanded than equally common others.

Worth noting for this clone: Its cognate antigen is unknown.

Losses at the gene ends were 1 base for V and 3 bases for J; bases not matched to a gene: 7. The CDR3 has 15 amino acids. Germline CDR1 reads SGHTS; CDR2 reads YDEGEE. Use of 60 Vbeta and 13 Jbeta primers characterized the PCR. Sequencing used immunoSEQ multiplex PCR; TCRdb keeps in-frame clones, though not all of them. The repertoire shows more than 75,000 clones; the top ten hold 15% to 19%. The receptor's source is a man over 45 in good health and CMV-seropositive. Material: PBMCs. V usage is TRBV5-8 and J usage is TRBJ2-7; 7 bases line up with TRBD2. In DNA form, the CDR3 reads TGTGCCAGCAGCTTGTTCGGTGCTAGCGGCTACGAGCAGTACTTC. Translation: CASSLFGASGYEQYF.